The 4 T cell receptor beta chains below all came from one sample that was sequenced in a study of blood T cell repertoires in COVID-19. Method: immunoSEQ multiplex PCR; TCRdb's copy keeps in-frame clones and lacks some. The table lists some 41,000 clones, 90% of them singletons. Sequencing was carried out using peripheral blood. These receptor sequences come from a human donor in a cohort sampled during active COVID-19.

The CDR3 DNA is TGTGCCAGCAAGGGAGGTTGGAATGAGCAGTTCTTC. Amino acids: CASKGGWNEQFF. This chain joins TRBV2 and TRBJ2-1; a weak D match, TRBD2 (6 bases). This CDR3 contains 12 residues. V was trimmed by 7 bases and J by 7 bases, leaving 11 bases between them. In germline, CDR1 is SNHLY, CDR2 FYNNEI.

The chain has TRBV9 and TRBJ2-2; 11 nucleotides align to TRBD2. The CDR3 length is 15 residues. With 8 bases clipped from V and 3 bases from J, the junction kept 6 bases outside the gene matches. CDR1 and CDR2 from the germline V gene are SGDLS and YYNGEE. CDR3 coding DNA: TGTGCCAGTACCACTAGCGGGGGCTACACCGGGGAGCTGTTTTTT. Amino acid sequence: CASTTSGGYTGELFF.

This chain uses TRBV2 with TRBJ2-1; D is perhaps TRBD2 (5 bases). Deletions cut 3 bases from V and 4 bases from J, with 10 bases between. This CDR3 spans 14 amino acids. CDR1 SNHLY and CDR2 FYNNEI come from the germline V gene. CDR3 DNA: TGTGCCAGCAGTGATCGTCTAGCTTACAATGAGCAGTTCTTC. Amino acids: CASSDRLAYNEQFF.

The J gene is TRBJ1-1, the V gene TRBV25-1, with 11 bases matching TRBD1. The CDR3 consists of 17 residues. Germline lookup yields CDR1 MGHDK and CDR2 SYGVNS. V lost 4 bases, J lost 4 bases, and 11 bases stayed unmatched. DNA of the CDR3: TGTGCCAGCAGTGCCGGACAGGGGGCGGGATGGAGCACTGAAGCTTTCTTT. Translation gives CASSAGQGAGWSTEAFF.